What follows describes a single TCR beta chain. Its cognate antigen is unknown. The entirety of the isolated RNA underwent reverse transcription, so expressed TCRB transcripts were sequenced. TCRdb's copy holds only in-frame clones and misses some; the assay was immunoSEQ multiplex PCR. The sample gives a few hundred thousand clones, approximately 13% of which show up once; roughly 0.015% is in the top ten. These data belong to a study of beta chain features in type 1 diabetes. Study conclusions and caveats: Overrepresentation of cells with high TCR expression could result from cDNA sequencing. The similarity of naive, central memory and Treg TCRB repertoires appeared greater among patients than among healthy donors. All four CD4+ subsets from Type 1 diabetes patients carried moderately but significantly shorter TCRB CDR3s.

This TCR came from a woman under 30 with type 1 diabetes. What was sequenced was naive CD4+ T cells from blood.

CDR3 region: CASSSSRDRGRGNEQFF. The CDR3 nucleotides are TGTGCCAGCAGCTCGTCCCGGGACAGGGGGCGAGGTAATGAGCAGTTCTTC. The V gene is TRBV5-4, the J gene TRBJ2-1, with 12 bases that match TRBD1. This CDR3 region has 17 residues. After removal of 3 bases from V and 7 bases from J, the junction contained 11 bases not matched to a gene. Germline CDR1 SGHNT, CDR2 YYREEE (reference sequence).